This T cell receptor beta chain was found in a study of cytomegalovirus exposure and HLA in healthy donors. Both 60 Vbeta primers and 13 Jbeta primers went into the PCR. The data were produced by immunoSEQ multiplex PCR, yet TCRdb's version contains in-frame clones alone and is incomplete. Of 180,000 or so clones in the sample, approximately 84% were seen once. The germline gives CDR1 SGHVS, CDR2 FNYEAQ. This CDR3 spans 15 amino acids. J was trimmed by 10 bases and V by 3 bases; bases with no gene match: 9. The V and J genes are TRBV7-6 and TRBJ2-1; 10 nucleotides align to TRBD2. The sample comprised PBMCs. The receptor comes from a girl between 10 and 17 years old in good health and CMV-seropositive. This chain's CDR3 is CASSFLAGVRKEQFF. CDR3 sequence (DNA): TGTGCCAGCAGCTTCCTAGCGGGAGTTAGGAAGGAGCAGTTCTTC.